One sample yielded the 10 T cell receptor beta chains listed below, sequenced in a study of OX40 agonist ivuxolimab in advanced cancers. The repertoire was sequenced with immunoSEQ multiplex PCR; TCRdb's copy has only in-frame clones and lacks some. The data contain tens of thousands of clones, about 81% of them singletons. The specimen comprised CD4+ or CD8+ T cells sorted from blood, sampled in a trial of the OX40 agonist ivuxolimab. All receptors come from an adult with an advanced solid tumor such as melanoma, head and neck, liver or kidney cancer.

The CDR3 here is CSVGQGGNEQFF. The CDR3 coding sequence is TGCAGCGTGGGACAGGGGGGCAATGAGCAGTTCTTC. V is TRBV29-1 and J is TRBJ2-1, with 11 bases identical to TRBD1. This CDR3 spans 12 amino acids. V dropped 6 bases and J dropped 6; count of bases not matched to a gene: 1. Germline CDR1 and CDR2: SQVTM and ANQGSEA.

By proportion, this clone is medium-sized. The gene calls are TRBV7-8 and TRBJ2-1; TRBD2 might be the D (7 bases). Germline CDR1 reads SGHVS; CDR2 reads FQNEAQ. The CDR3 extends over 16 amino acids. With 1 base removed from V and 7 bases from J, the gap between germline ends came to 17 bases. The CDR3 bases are TGTGCCAGCAGCTTAGGCCGCCGGAAGGGGGGGAATGAGCAGTTCTTC. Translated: CASSLGRRKGGNEQFF.

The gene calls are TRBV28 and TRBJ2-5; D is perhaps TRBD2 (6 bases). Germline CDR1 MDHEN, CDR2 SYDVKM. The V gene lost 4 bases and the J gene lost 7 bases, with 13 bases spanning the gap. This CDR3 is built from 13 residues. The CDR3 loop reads CASSWLAPGTQYF. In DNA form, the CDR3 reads TGTGCCAGCAGTTGGCTAGCGCCGGGGACCCAGTACTTC.

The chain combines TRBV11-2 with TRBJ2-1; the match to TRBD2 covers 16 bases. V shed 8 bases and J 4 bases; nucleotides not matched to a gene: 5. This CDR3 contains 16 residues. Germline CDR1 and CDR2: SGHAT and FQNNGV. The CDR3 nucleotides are TGTGCCAGCCGGGGACTAGCGGGGGGGAAATACAATGAGCAGTTCTTC. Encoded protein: CASRGLAGGKYNEQFF.

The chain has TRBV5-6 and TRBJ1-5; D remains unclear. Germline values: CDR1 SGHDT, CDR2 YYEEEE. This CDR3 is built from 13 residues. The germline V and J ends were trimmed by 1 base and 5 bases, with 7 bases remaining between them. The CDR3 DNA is TGTGCCAGCAGCTTGACCCCGGATCAGCCCCAGCATTTT. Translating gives CASSLTPDQPQHF.

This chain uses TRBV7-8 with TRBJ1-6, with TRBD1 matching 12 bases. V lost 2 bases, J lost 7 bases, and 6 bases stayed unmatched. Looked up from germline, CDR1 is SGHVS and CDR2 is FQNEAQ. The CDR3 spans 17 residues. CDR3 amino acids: CASSLTGQGAQNSPLHF. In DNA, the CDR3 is TGTGCCAGCAGCTTAACGGGACAGGGGGCGCAGAATTCACCCCTCCACTTT.

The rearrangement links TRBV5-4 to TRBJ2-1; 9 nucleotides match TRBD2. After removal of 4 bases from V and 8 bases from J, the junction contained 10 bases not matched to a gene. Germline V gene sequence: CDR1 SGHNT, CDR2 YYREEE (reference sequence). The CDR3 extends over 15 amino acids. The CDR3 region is CASSRWGGGADEQFF. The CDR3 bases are TGTGCCAGCAGCCGTTGGGGCGGGGGGGCCGATGAGCAGTTCTTC.

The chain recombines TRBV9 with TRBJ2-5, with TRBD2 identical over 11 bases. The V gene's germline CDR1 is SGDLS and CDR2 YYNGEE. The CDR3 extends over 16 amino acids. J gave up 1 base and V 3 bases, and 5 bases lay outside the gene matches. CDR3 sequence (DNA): TGTGCCAGCAGCGCCAGACTAGCGGGGCTCCAAGAGACCCAGTACTTC. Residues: CASSARLAGLQETQYF. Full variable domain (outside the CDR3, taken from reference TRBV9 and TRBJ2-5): DSGVTQTPKHLITATGQRVTLRCSPRSGDLSVYWYQQSLDQGLQFLIQYYNGEERAKGNILERFSAQQFPDLHSELNLSSLELGDSALYFCASSARLAGLQETQYFGPGTRLLVL.

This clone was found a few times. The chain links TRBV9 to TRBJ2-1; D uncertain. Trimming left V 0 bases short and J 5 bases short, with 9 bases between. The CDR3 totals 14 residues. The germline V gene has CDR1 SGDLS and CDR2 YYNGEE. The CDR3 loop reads CASSVAAENNEQFF. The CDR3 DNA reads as TGTGCCAGCAGCGTAGCGGCGGAGAACAATGAGCAGTTCTTC. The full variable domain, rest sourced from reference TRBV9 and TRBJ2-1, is DSGVTQTPKHLITATGQRVTLRCSPRSGDLSVYWYQQSLDQGLQFLIQYYNGEERAKGNILERFSAQQFPDLHSELNLSSLELGDSALYFCASSVAAENNEQFFGPGTRLTVL.

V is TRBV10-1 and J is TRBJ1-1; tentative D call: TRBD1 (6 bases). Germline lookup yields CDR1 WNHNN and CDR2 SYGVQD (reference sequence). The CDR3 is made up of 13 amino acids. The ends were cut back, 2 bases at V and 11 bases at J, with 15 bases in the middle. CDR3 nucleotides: TGCGCCAGCAGTGAGCAACAGGGCTTGGAGGCTTTCTTT. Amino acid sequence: CASSEQQGLEAFF.